This T cell receptor beta chain was identified during a study of T cells in Graves' hyperthyroidism and ophthalmopathy (dated by TCRdb to the late 2010s). Study-wide context: Peripheral blood samples were taken at the time of initial diagnosis, prior to any treatment. To identify distinguishing TCR V-J signatures, a discovery cohort of 90 to 100 patients was used, comprising 43 with Graves' ophthalmopathy and approximately 57 with stable Graves' hyperthyroidism. Prospective prediction of ophthalmopathy was tested in an independent validation cohort consisting of under 20 hyperthyroidism patients and around 16 patients who later progressed to ophthalmopathy. For training and testing, the 80 to 100 patients in the discovery cohort were randomly divided in a 7:3 ratio. Thyroid tissue and blood T-cell repertoires from roughly six Graves' hyperthyroidism patients were also compared in the study. Once sampling was done, hyperthyroidism patients were given methimazole at a starting dose of 30 mg daily, whereas ophthalmopathy patients were given high-dose intravenous methylprednisolone. The paper describes TCR Vbeta CDR3 sequencing of more than 120 peripheral blood samples, made up of 43 ophthalmopathy patients, roughly 72 hyperthyroidism patients and around 17 progressor patients.

The full study reports these points: Sample size was not statistically predetermined, and blinding of investigators to group allocation was not performed. Blood samples also contained most of the expanded thyroid clonotypes (frequency above 0.001), which suggests that blood repertoires may reflect thyroid immune responses. In cross-validation, a model built on a 13 V-J signature told ophthalmopathy apart from stable hyperthyroidism with roughly 87% sensitivity and about 81% specificity, and in testing the same model reached 80%/75%. In validation, the model predicted progression to ophthalmopathy with approximately 69% sensitivity and approximately 74% specificity, a median of 6.5 months before onset.

The TCR beta CDR3 regions were amplified from the RNA transcripts. The TCR CDR3 was subjected to a first round of RT-PCR using the HTBI primer set and the Qiagen OneStep RT-PCR kit. Libraries were constructed in a second round of multiplex PCR, after which size selection and purification were carried out. Sequencing of the libraries was done on an Illumina HiSeq2000 using paired-end 100 bp reads. The source study handled its data this way. SOAPnuke was used to process the raw data, removing reads that contained adapters or uncalled bases, had a mean Phred below 15, or lacked an exact match to the constant primer or identifier. High-quality paired reads were merged with COPE v1.2.5, and unique nucleotide sequences were defined as clonotypes. MiTCR v1.1 was used to align clonotypes to the IMGT TRBV, TRBD and TRBJ reference segments. Only V-J combinations with frequency above 0.0001, covering 98% to 99.2% of repertoires, were analysed. A TCS score was defined as the ratio of F50 (clonal expansion) to E x V (chaos), with BLOSUM62-based TCRdist applied between CDR3 peptides within each V-J. Welch's t-statistics and random forest reduced around 510 V-J features to 13, which were used in a naive Bayes classifier (R e1071). The public reads were reanalyzed by TCRdb: fastp trimming at Q25, MiXCR alignment, in-frame beta chains only. Each entry merges the rows of one CDR3 protein and shows their most common DNA and genes. None of the V and J calls come from the authors' own analysis; TCRdb made them. This sample holds approximately 640,000 distinct CDR3 sequences; approximately 15% were observed only once. Together, the top ten hold around a sixth of the sample.

There are a few counts of this clonotype. Its antigen is not yet known. Per-nucleotide qualities are absent, and no much larger clonotype sits a single base away. Stable Graves' hyperthyroidism was defined as the absence of progression to ophthalmopathy over 18 months of follow-up. Hyperthyroidism patients were aged 18 to 65 years and newly diagnosed, with disease duration of less than 2 months. Exclusion was applied to patients with uncontrolled infections, other autoimmune diseases, pregnancy or lactation. Diagnoses relied on clinical symptoms, serum thyroxine and TRAb, thyroid ultrasound and orbital computed tomography. Ficoll-Paque density gradient centrifugation was used to isolate PBMCs from around 10 ml of fresh peripheral blood. Total RNA was extracted using Trizol reagent, and RNA quality was assessed on an Agilent 2100 Bioanalyzer. This TCR came from a man between 45 and 60 years old with Graves' hyperthyroidism. Sequencing input: blood.

CDR3 region: CASSEREVGNTGELFF. The nucleotide sequence reads TGTGCCAGCAGCGAGCGGGAGGTCGGTAACACCGGGGAGCTGTTTTTT. The chain couples TRBV9 to TRBJ2-2; 9 central nucleotides agree with TRBD2. The germline V gene encodes CDR1 SGDLS and CDR2 YYNGEE. The CDR3 covers 16 residues, taking in both the cysteine and the phenylalanine. Only the CDR3 part of the read is kept: 48 bases, read in frame from the first base. The germline V end is reduced by 3 bases and the J end by 2 bases; junction bases left unmatched: 5. Reference TRBV9 and TRBJ2-2 genes cover what lies past the CDR3, so the full variable domain is DSGVTQTPKHLITATGQRVTLRCSPRSGDLSVYWYQQSLDQGLQFLIQYYNGEERAKGNILERFSAQQFPDLHSELNLSSLELGDSALYFCASSEREVGNTGELFFGEGSRLTVL.